This T cell receptor beta chain was documented in a study of vaccination effects on CD4 cells after COVID-19. Remarks on this clone: Its antigen is unidentified.

Sequenced by immunoSEQ multiplex PCR; TCRdb stores in-frame clones only, minus some. The sample consists of roughly 56,000 clones, 73% of them appearing once. This CDR3 spans 18 amino acids. Trimming removed 2 bases from V and 5 bases from J; junction bases left unmatched: 18. CDR1 SQVTM and CDR2 ANQGSEA come from the germline V gene. Before sequencing took place, the ViraFEST assay used viral peptide pools to expand antigen-specific CD4+ T cells. Subsequent to 10 days of culture, CD4+ T cells were isolated. Every participant took two doses of the BNT162b2 or mRNA-1273 vaccine. The source was CD4+ T cells from PBMCs cultured with HCoV-229E spike peptides, collected after COVID-19 vaccination. The J gene is TRBJ1-1, the V gene TRBV29-1; TRBD1 matches 9 bases. The sequence was collected from a human donor who received a COVID-19 vaccine. The CDR3 nucleotides are TGCAGCGTTGAACACAGCCGTATCAACAGGGGGCTAAGGACTGAAGCTTTCTTT. Translating gives CSVEHSRINRGLRTEAFF.